The text below deals with one T cell receptor beta chain. This entry comes from a study of technical replicates of blood from a handful of donors. TCRdb's copy holds only in-frame clones and misses some; the assay was immunoSEQ multiplex PCR. In the table there are under 80,000 clones, 89% of which are singletons. Sequencing was done on a sample of PBMCs. This receptor was obtained from a human donor in good health. Some clones in this sample may be carry-over from other donors' samples.

The CDR3 bases are TGTGCCAGCAGCGCGACAGGGTCGGTGCAGCCCCAGCATTTT. Its protein is CASSATGSVQPQHF. The genes are TRBV9 and TRBJ1-5, with TRBD1 matching over 7 bases. V dropped 3 bases and J dropped 7; count of bases not matched to a gene: 7. The CDR3 covers 14 residues. Germline CDR1 is SGDLS and CDR2 is YYNGEE. The whole variable domain, remainder taken from reference TRBV9 and TRBJ1-5, is DSGVTQTPKHLITATGQRVTLRCSPRSGDLSVYWYQQSLDQGLQFLIQYYNGEERAKGNILERFSAQQFPDLHSELNLSSLELGDSALYFCASSATGSVQPQHFGDGTRLSIL.